This record covers a single T cell receptor beta chain. This clonotype has more than one count but fewer than ten. Its antigen remains unidentified. Base qualities are not recorded, but no much larger clone differs from it by a single base. The label giving this sample's time point can be read as: patch test 2, 6 weeks after DPC sensitization. Per the publication, the treatment or condition label means: therapeutic diphenylcyclopropenone sensitization with weekly scalp DPC. At every patch-test visit, the blood draw took place before the patch test was put on. Patients were considered eligible if aged 18 to 70, diagnosed with alopecia and deemed suitable for DPC therapy, and patients were excluded if pregnant. Total RNA was isolated from unfractionated whole blood collected in Tempus Blood RNA tubes. The data stem from a study of human T cells and chemical hapten exposure (dated by TCRdb to the early 2020s). For the wider study: For sensitization, 2% DPC in acetone was applied to an approximately 2 cm by approximately 2 cm area of upper inner arm skin. Throughout the study period of 20 to 30 weeks, patients also received therapeutic DPC doses to the scalp every week. Patch testing was performed on the upper back with Finn chambers containing 0.01% DPC, and the patch tests were scored after 6 days according to International Contact Dermatitis Research Group standards. The mostly female patient cohort included alopecia areata with under or over 50% scalp involvement, alopecia totalis and alopecia universalis. Libraries were pooled for sequencing, and variation in per-sample TCR yields was attributed mainly to small differences in library volumes within the pool. The study tracked peripheral blood TCR repertoire changes in vivo during primary and secondary sensitization to the hapten diphenylcyclopropenone (DPC) in alopecia patients. Blood samples were taken from patients before sensitization (week 0) and at 2, 6 and about 24 weeks after DPC sensitization. Blood for TCR sequencing was provided by twenty-nine alopecia patients at one to four time points (pre-sensitization, 2, 6 and 24 weeks).

The receptor library was made with RACE. Reads for this sample came from a NextSeq 500. Library preparation attached unique molecular identifiers to individual cDNA molecules for quantitative, reproducible TCR counting. For every blood RNA sample, sequencing covered both the TCR alpha and TCR beta chains. The published analysis was carried out like this. A median of about 100,000 TCRs per sample was observed, with a range of about 23,224 to 750,000. V, J and CDR3 annotation of the TCR reads was carried out using the Decombinator software suite. To make PS versus PT1 abundance plots, every sample was subsampled to the same number of TCRs (28,000). Expanded TCRs were defined as absent before sensitization and observed at least eight times at the 2-week time point. TCRdb reanalyzed the raw reads on its own, using fastp at Q25 for trimming and MiXCR for clone calling, and kept in-frame beta chains. Each record represents a unique CDR3 protein, reported with the most common genes and DNA among its rows. These V and J calls derive from TCRdb rather than the authors' analysis. The sample profile shows about 140,000 distinct CDR3 sequences; about 10% of them were found once. Around 1.4% of the sample goes to the ten largest clones.

What the work shows at the level of the full study, not this receptor alone: Patch test score was positively correlated with the number of PT1 expanded TCRs, with significance at thresholds 8, 16 and 32 but not at 4. Significantly more large CDR3 similarity clusters were formed by expanded TCRs than by pre-sensitization or healthy control sets, consistent with antigen-driven responses. After repeated subsampling, the strength of the expansion versus patch-test correlation and the threshold at which it became significant changed. DPC sensitization did not change the number of TCRs with a frequency above 1 in 1000, and there was no evidence of changes in global repertoire structure. All patients had alopecia, a presumed autoimmune disease, so their immune response might differ from that of healthy individuals.

V was cut back by 3 bases and J by 6 bases, leaving a gap of 14 bases between them. The germline V gene (reference sequence) sets CDR1 to LNHDA and CDR2 to SQIVND. The CDR3 starts with the cysteine, ends with the phenylalanine, and has 15 residues. Only the CDR3 region is kept as DNA, spanning 45 bases read in frame from base 1. The chain couples TRBV19 to TRBJ2-2; no D gene is confidently identified. The sequencing here drew on whole blood, taken in connection with sensitization to the hapten diphenylcyclopropenone (DPC). The clonotype comes from a woman aged 45-65 years with alopecia areata. Some clones in this sample may be carry-over from other donors' samples. In nucleotide form, the sequence is TGTGCCAGTAGTATTACACGCGGCCTGGCCGGGGAGCTGTTTTTT. It specifies CASSITRGLAGELFF.